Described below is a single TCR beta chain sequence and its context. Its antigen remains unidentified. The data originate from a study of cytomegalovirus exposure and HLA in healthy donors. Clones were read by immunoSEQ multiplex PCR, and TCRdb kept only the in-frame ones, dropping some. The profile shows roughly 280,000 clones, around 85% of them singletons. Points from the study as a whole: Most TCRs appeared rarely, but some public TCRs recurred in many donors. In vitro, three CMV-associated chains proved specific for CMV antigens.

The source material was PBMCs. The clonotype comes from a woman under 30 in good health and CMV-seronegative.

As DNA, the CDR3 is TGTGCCAGCGGCAGGGGGAACTACGAGCAGTACTTC. It translates to CASGRGNYEQYF. The J gene is TRBJ2-7, the V gene TRBV7-9, with TRBD1 identical over 7 bases. The CDR3 has 12 amino acids. Germline loops: CDR1 SEHNR, CDR2 FQNEAQ (reference sequence). The V gene end was trimmed by 8 bases and the J gene end by 3 bases; junction bases not matched to a gene: 4.